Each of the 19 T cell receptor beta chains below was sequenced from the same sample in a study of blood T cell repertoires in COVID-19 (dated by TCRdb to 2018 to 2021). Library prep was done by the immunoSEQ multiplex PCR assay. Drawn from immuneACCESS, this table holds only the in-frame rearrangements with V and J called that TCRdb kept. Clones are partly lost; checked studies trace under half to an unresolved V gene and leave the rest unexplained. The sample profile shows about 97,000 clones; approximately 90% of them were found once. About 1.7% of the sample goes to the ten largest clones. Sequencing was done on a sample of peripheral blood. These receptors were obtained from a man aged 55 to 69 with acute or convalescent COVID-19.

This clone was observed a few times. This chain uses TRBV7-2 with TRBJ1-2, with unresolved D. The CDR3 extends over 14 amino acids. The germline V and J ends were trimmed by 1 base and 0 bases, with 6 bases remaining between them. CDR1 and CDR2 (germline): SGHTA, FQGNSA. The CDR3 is CASSLGGTNYGYTF. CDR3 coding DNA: TGTGCCAGCAGCTTAGGTGGCACTAACTATGGCTACACCTTC.

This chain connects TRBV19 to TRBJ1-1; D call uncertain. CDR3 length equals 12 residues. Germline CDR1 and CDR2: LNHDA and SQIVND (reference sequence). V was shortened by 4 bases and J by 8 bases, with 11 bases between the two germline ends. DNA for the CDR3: TGTGCCAGTAGTAAGGATTTGCGGGAAGCTTTCTTT. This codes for CASSKDLREAFF.

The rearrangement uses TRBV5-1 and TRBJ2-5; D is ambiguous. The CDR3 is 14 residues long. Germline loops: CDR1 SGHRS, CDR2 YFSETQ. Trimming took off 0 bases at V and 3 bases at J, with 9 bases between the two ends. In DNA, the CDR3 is TGCGCCAGCAGCTTGGTAACAGCTAAAGAGACCCAGTACTTC. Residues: CASSLVTAKETQYF.

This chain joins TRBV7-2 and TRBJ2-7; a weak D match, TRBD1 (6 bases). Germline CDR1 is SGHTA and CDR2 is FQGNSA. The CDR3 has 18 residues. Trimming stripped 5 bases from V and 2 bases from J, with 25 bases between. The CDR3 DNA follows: TGTGCCAGCAGCCCTAGAAGATTATGGGACACGCCCGCCTACGAGCAGTACGTC. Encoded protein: CASSPRRLWDTPAYEQYV.

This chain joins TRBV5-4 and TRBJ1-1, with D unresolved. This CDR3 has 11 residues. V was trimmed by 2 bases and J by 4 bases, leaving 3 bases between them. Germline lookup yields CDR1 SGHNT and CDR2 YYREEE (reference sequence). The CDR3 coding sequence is TGTGCCAGCAGCTTCGGCACTGAAGCTTTCTTT. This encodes CASSFGTEAFF.

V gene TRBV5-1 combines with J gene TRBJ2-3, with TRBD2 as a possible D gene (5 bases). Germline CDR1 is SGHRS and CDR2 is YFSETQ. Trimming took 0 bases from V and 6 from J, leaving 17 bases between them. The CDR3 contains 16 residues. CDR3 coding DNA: TGCGCCAGCAGCTTGGGGGTCGGGATTCAAGTGGATACGCAGTATTTT. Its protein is CASSLGVGIQVDTQYF.

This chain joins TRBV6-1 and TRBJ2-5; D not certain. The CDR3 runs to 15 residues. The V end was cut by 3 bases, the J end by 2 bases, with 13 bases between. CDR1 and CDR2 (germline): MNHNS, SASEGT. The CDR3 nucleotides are TGTGCCAGCAGTGAGGGTACAGTCGGACAAGAGACCCAGTACTTC. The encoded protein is CASSEGTVGQETQYF.

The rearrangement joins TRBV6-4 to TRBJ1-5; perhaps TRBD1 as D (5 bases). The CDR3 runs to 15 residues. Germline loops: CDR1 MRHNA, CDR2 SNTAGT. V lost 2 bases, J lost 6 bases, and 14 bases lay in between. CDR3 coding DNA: TGTGCCAGCAGTGACGGTGAGGGGACTATTCAGCCCCAGCATTTT. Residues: CASSDGEGTIQPQHF.

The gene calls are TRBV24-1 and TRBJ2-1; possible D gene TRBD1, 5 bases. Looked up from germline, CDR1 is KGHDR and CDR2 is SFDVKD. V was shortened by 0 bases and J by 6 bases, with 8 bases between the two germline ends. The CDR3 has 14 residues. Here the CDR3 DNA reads TGTGCCACCAGTGATTTGGGGCAGGGCAATGAGCAGTTCTTC. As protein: CATSDLGQGNEQFF.

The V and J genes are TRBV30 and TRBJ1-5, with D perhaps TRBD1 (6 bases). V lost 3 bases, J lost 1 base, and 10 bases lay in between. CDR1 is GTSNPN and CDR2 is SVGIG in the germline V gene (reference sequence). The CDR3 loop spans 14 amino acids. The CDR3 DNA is TGTGCCTGGAGCCTAGGACAGAGCAATCAGCCCCAGCATTTT. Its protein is CAWSLGQSNQPQHF. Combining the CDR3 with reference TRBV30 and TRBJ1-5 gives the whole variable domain SQTIHQWPATLVQPVGSPLSLECTVEGTSNPNLYWYRQAAGRGLQLLFYSVGIGQISSEVPQNLSASRPQDRQFILSSKKLLLSDSGFYLCAWSLGQSNQPQHFGDGTRLSIL.

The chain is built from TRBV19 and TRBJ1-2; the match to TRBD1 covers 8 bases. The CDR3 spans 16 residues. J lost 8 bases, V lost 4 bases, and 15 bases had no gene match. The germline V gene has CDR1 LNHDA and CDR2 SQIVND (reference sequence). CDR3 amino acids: CASSTPSGGLTRGYTF. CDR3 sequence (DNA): TGTGCCAGTAGTACCCCCTCAGGGGGCCTGACGCGCGGCTACACCTTC. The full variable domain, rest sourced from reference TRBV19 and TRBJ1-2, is DGGITQSPKYLFRKEGQNVTLSCEQNLNHDAMYWYRQDPGQGLRLIYYSQIVNDFQKGDIAEGYSVSREKKESFPLTVTSAQKNPTAFYLCASSTPSGGLTRGYTFGSGTRLTVV.

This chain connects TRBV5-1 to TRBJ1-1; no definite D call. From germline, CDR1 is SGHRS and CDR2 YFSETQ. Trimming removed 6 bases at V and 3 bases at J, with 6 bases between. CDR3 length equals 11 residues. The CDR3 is CASTYDTEAFF. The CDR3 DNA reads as TGCGCCAGCACCTACGACACTGAAGCTTTCTTT.

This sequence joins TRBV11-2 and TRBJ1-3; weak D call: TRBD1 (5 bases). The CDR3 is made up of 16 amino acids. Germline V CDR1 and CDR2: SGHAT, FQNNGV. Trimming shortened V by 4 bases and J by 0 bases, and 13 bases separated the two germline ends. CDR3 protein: CASSSTRGRSGNTIYF. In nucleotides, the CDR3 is TGTGCCAGCAGCTCAACAAGGGGCCGCTCTGGAAACACCATATATTTT.

This chain's CDR3 is CASSEPQGADYGYTF. CDR3 DNA sequence: TGTGCCAGCAGTGAACCGCAGGGGGCGGACTATGGCTACACCTTC. The chain links TRBV6-1 to TRBJ1-2, with 8 bases aligning to TRBD1. Trimming removed 2 bases from V and 3 bases from J; junction bases left unmatched: 5. CDR1 is MNHNS, CDR2 SASEGT, per germline. CDR3 size: 15 residues.

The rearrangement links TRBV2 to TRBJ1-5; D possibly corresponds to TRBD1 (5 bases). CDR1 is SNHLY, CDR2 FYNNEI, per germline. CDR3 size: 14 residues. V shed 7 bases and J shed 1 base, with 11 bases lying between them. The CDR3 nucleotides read TGTGCCAGCACCGCTCGGGGGAGCAATCAGCCCCAGCATTTT. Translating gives CASTARGSNQPQHF.

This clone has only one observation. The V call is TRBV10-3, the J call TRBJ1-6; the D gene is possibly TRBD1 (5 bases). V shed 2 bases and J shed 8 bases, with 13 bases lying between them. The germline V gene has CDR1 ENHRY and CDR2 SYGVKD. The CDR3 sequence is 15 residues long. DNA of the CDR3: TGTGCCATCAGTGAGACTGCTCAGGGTGATTCACCCCTCCACTTT. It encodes CAISETAQGDSPLHF.

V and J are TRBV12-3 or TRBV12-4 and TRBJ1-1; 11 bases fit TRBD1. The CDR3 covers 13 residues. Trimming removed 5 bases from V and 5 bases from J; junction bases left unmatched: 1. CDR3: CASSGDRGTEAFF. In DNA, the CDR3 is TGTGCCAGCAGTGGGGACAGGGGGACTGAAGCTTTCTTT.

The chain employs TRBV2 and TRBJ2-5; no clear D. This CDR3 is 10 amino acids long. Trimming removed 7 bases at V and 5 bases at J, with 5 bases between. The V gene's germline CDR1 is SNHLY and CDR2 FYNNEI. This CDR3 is CASNRETQYF. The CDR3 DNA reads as TGTGCCAGCAATCGGGAGACCCAGTACTTC.

CDR3 loop: CASSRTAEQYF. DNA of the CDR3: TGTGCCAGCAGCAGGACAGCCGAGCAGTACTTC. The V call is TRBV6-5, the J call TRBJ2-7, with a possible D match to TRBD1 (6 bases). In germline, CDR1 is MNHEY, CDR2 SVGAGI. The length of the CDR3 is 11 residues. V dropped 6 bases and J dropped 6 bases, with 9 bases sitting between them.